A selection of T cell receptor beta chains follows, all from one sample in a study of T cell responses to AZD1222 COVID-19 vaccine. Sequencing used immunoSEQ multiplex PCR; TCRdb keeps in-frame clones, though not all of them. Seen here are roughly 150,000 clones, 80% to 90% observed once, and the top ten hold 5.1%. This material consisted of peripheral blood, taken on day 0 of AZD1222 vaccination. The source of these receptors is an adult in good health. Each CDR3 is given with its conserved first and last residue. The D gene is left open where the match is weak. Size is omitted from some rows. Given values are once, few, many or a class for expanded clones.

CDR3nt: TGCAGTGCTAGTGCTCGCGATACCTATAATTCACCCCTCCACTTT; CDR3aa: CSASARDTYNSPLHF; j_gene: TRBJ1-6; v_gene: TRBV20-1; abundance: -; d_gene: -
CDR3nt: TGTGCCAGCAGCTTAGGGACAGGCTATGGCTACACCTTC; CDR3aa: CASSLGTGYGYTF; j_gene: TRBJ1-2; v_gene: TRBV7-3; abundance: -; d_gene: TRBD1
CDR3nt: TGTGCCAGCAGTCCCTGGGGAGGGGGGAATTCACCCCTCCACTTT; CDR3aa: CASSPWGGGNSPLHF; j_gene: TRBJ1-6; v_gene: TRBV6-4; abundance: -; d_gene: -
CDR3nt: TGTGCCAGCAGTTCGGACAAGGACTATGGCTACACCTTC; CDR3aa: CASSSDKDYGYTF; j_gene: TRBJ1-2; v_gene: TRBV12-3/TRBV12-4; abundance: -; d_gene: -
CDR3nt: TGTGCCAGCCGGGACAGGAATCAGCCCCAGCATTTT; CDR3aa: CASRDRNQPQHF; j_gene: TRBJ1-5; v_gene: TRBV2; abundance: -; d_gene: TRBD1
CDR3nt: TGTGCCAGCAGCTACCAAGGACGCACAGATACGCAGTATTTT; CDR3aa: CASSYQGRTDTQYF; j_gene: TRBJ2-3; v_gene: TRBV7-9; abundance: -; d_gene: -
CDR3nt: TGTGCCAGTATCGGACACCATGAAAAACTGTTTTTT; CDR3aa: CASIGHHEKLFF; j_gene: TRBJ1-4; v_gene: TRBV19; abundance: -; d_gene: -
CDR3nt: TGCGCCAGCAGCCAAGGAAGAGGGCGGGACGGAAGCTCTGGGGCCAACGTCCTGACTTTC; CDR3aa: CASSQGRGRDGSSGANVLTF; j_gene: TRBJ2-6; v_gene: TRBV4-1; abundance: -; d_gene: -
CDR3nt: TGTGCCAGCAGTCCCGGGACCGGGGGCACTGAAGCTTTCTTT; CDR3aa: CASSPGTGGTEAFF; j_gene: TRBJ1-1; v_gene: TRBV27; abundance: -; d_gene: -
CDR3nt: TGTGCCAGCAGCCAAGATGGAGTCCGTCAGCCCCAGCATTTT; CDR3aa: CASSQDGVRQPQHF; j_gene: TRBJ1-5; v_gene: TRBV3-1/TRBV3-2; abundance: -; d_gene: -
CDR3nt: TGTGCCAGCAGCACCCGGACAAGCAATCAGCCCCAGCATTTT; CDR3aa: CASSTRTSNQPQHF; j_gene: TRBJ1-5; v_gene: TRBV28; abundance: -; d_gene: -
CDR3nt: TGTGCCAGCAGTTACCGGTCAGTACGAATCGGGGAGACCCAGTACTTC; CDR3aa: CASSYRSVRIGETQYF; j_gene: TRBJ2-5; v_gene: TRBV6-2/TRBV6-3; abundance: -; d_gene: -
CDR3nt: TGTGCCAGCAGAACGCGCAGGGCAGGGGGCGCGAATGGCTACACCTTC; CDR3aa: CASRTRRAGGANGYTF; j_gene: TRBJ1-2; v_gene: TRBV28; abundance: once; d_gene: TRBD1
CDR3nt: TGTGCCAGCAGTCTCCCCACCGGGACTAGCTACAAGAGCTCCTACAATGAGCAGTTCTTC; CDR3aa: CASSLPTGTSYKSSYNEQFF; j_gene: TRBJ2-1; v_gene: TRBV28; abundance: -; d_gene: TRBD2
CDR3nt: TGTGCCAGCAGTTCCCCTATAGCGGGAAAGGACACCGGGGAGCTGTTTTTT; CDR3aa: CASSSPIAGKDTGELFF; j_gene: TRBJ2-2; v_gene: TRBV28; abundance: -; d_gene: TRBD2
CDR3nt: TGCAGCGTTGACGGACAGGGGGCGCTTATAACTGAAGCTTTCTTT; CDR3aa: CSVDGQGALITEAFF; j_gene: TRBJ1-1; v_gene: TRBV29-1; abundance: -; d_gene: TRBD1
CDR3nt: TGTGCCAGCGCCGGGGGTCCGAATGAAAAACTGTTTTTT; CDR3aa: CASAGGPNEKLFF; j_gene: TRBJ1-4; v_gene: TRBV28; abundance: -; d_gene: -
CDR3nt: TGTGCCAGCAGCTTCTCCGACAGGGCGGAGACCCAGTACTTC; CDR3aa: CASSFSDRAETQYF; j_gene: TRBJ2-5; v_gene: TRBV5-4; abundance: -; d_gene: TRBD1
CDR3nt: TGTGCCAGCAGCTTGATCAGCGGAGCCTACAATGAGCAGTTCTTC; CDR3aa: CASSLISGAYNEQFF; j_gene: TRBJ2-1; v_gene: TRBV5-5; abundance: -; d_gene: -
CDR3nt: TGTGCCAGCAGCACACTGAACACTGAAGCTTTCTTT; CDR3aa: CASSTLNTEAFF; j_gene: TRBJ1-1; v_gene: TRBV3-1/TRBV3-2; abundance: -; d_gene: -
CDR3nt: TGTGCCAGCAGCGCGAGGGGACAGCGGTTCGGCTACACCTTC; CDR3aa: CASSARGQRFGYTF; j_gene: TRBJ1-2; v_gene: TRBV4-2; abundance: -; d_gene: TRBD1
CDR3nt: TGTGCCAGCAGCTTAACAGCCCTCAGCGGGAATGAGCAGTTCTTC; CDR3aa: CASSLTALSGNEQFF; j_gene: TRBJ2-1; v_gene: TRBV7-3; abundance: -; d_gene: -
CDR3nt: TGTGCCAGCAATTACCGGACGGTCCTGAACACTGAAGCTTTCTTT; CDR3aa: CASNYRTVLNTEAFF; j_gene: TRBJ1-1; v_gene: TRBV6-5; abundance: -; d_gene: -
CDR3nt: TGTGCCAGCAGTTTAGAGTGGAACACTGAAGCTTTCTTT; CDR3aa: CASSLEWNTEAFF; j_gene: TRBJ1-1; v_gene: TRBV27; abundance: -; d_gene: -
CDR3nt: TGTGCCAGCAGCTTAGTTACTAGCGGATACGAGCAGTACTTC; CDR3aa: CASSLVTSGYEQYF; j_gene: TRBJ2-7; v_gene: TRBV7-2; abundance: -; d_gene: TRBD2
CDR3nt: TGTGCCAGCAGTCTAGCGGGATTTGGGGTCAATGAGCAGTTCTTC; CDR3aa: CASSLAGFGVNEQFF; j_gene: TRBJ2-1; v_gene: TRBV6-5; abundance: once; d_gene: TRBD2
CDR3nt: TGTGCCAGCAGCTTGACAGTTCCAAATGAAGCTTTCTTT; CDR3aa: CASSLTVPNEAFF; j_gene: TRBJ1-1; v_gene: TRBV5-6; abundance: -; d_gene: -
CDR3nt: TGTGCCAGCAGTTTACGGCAGGGCATAAAGTTTTTT; CDR3aa: CASSLRQGIKFF; j_gene: TRBJ1-4; v_gene: TRBV28; abundance: -; d_gene: -
CDR3nt: TGTGCCAGCGGGGTCGTGAACACTGAAGCTTTCTTT; CDR3aa: CASGVVNTEAFF; j_gene: TRBJ1-1; v_gene: TRBV28; abundance: -; d_gene: -
CDR3nt: TGTGCCAGCAGCTTAGGACTAGCGGGAAACAATGAGCAGTTCTTC; CDR3aa: CASSLGLAGNNEQFF; j_gene: TRBJ2-1; v_gene: TRBV7-2; abundance: -; d_gene: TRBD2
CDR3nt: TGTGCCAGCAGTTATGAAGGGAACACTGAAGCTTTCTTT; CDR3aa: CASSYEGNTEAFF; j_gene: TRBJ1-1; v_gene: TRBV6-5; abundance: -; d_gene: -
CDR3nt: TGTGCCAGCGGAACGGACAGGGGCGATCAGCCCCAGCATTTT; CDR3aa: CASGTDRGDQPQHF; j_gene: TRBJ1-5; v_gene: TRBV10-3; abundance: -; d_gene: TRBD1
CDR3nt: TGCAGCGCTTGGGACAGCTCCTACAATGAGCAGTTCTTC; CDR3aa: CSAWDSSYNEQFF; j_gene: TRBJ2-1; v_gene: TRBV29-1; abundance: -; d_gene: TRBD1
CDR3nt: TGTGCCAGCAGGCACCGACAGGGTAACTATGGCTACACCTTC; CDR3aa: CASRHRQGNYGYTF; j_gene: TRBJ1-2; v_gene: TRBV3-1/TRBV3-2; abundance: -; d_gene: TRBD1
CDR3nt: TGTGCCAGCAGAACAACCGGGGGCTACGAGCAGTACTTC; CDR3aa: CASRTTGGYEQYF; j_gene: TRBJ2-7; v_gene: TRBV11-2; abundance: -; d_gene: -
CDR3nt: TGTGCCAGTAGCCGGACAGTGCGTGGAAACACCATATATTTT; CDR3aa: CASSRTVRGNTIYF; j_gene: TRBJ1-3; v_gene: TRBV19; abundance: once; d_gene: -
CDR3nt: TGTGCCAGCAGGTCGTACAGGGGGCAGTACACTGAAGCTTTCTTT; CDR3aa: CASRSYRGQYTEAFF; j_gene: TRBJ1-1; v_gene: TRBV28; abundance: -; d_gene: TRBD1
CDR3nt: TGTGCCAGCAGCAAAGCTCCCCAGCGGACCTACGAGCAGTACTTC; CDR3aa: CASSKAPQRTYEQYF; j_gene: TRBJ2-7; v_gene: TRBV21-1; abundance: few; d_gene: -
CDR3nt: TGTGCCAGCTCAATTACAGGGATGAGAAACACCATATATTTT; CDR3aa: CASSITGMRNTIYF; j_gene: TRBJ1-3; v_gene: TRBV18; abundance: -; d_gene: -
CDR3nt: TGTGCTAGTGGCTGGGACAGGGGAGACGAGCAGTTCTTC; CDR3aa: CASGWDRGDEQFF; j_gene: TRBJ2-1; v_gene: TRBV12-5; abundance: -; d_gene: TRBD1
CDR3nt: TGCAGTGCTAGTAGTTCAGGGGGTCGCACTGAAGCTTTCTTT; CDR3aa: CSASSSGGRTEAFF; j_gene: TRBJ1-1; v_gene: TRBV20-1; abundance: once; d_gene: TRBD1
CDR3nt: TGCGCCAGCAGCCAAGATCAGGGCACAGATACGCAGTATTTT; CDR3aa: CASSQDQGTDTQYF; j_gene: TRBJ2-3; v_gene: TRBV4-3; abundance: -; d_gene: -
CDR3nt: TGTGCCACCTCTGATCCCAGGGTTGGTAATTCACCCCTCCACTTT; CDR3aa: CATSDPRVGNSPLHF; j_gene: TRBJ1-6; v_gene: TRBV2; abundance: many; d_gene: -
CDR3nt: TGTGCCAGCAGCCCCATCCCCCTAGCGTCCGGGGAGCAGTTCTTC; CDR3aa: CASSPIPLASGEQFF; j_gene: TRBJ2-1; v_gene: TRBV11-1; abundance: -; d_gene: -
CDR3nt: TGTGCCTGGAGTATGGACTTGCGAAAACTGTTTTTT; CDR3aa: CAWSMDLRKLFF; j_gene: TRBJ1-4; v_gene: TRBV30; abundance: -; d_gene: -